This T cell receptor beta chain appears in the sequencing data of a study of lymphopenia after photon versus proton radiotherapy (dated by TCRdb to 2018 to 2020). At the level of the whole study: The study compared the immunological effects of photon versus proton radiation therapy in patients with gastrointestinal tumors who developed high-grade lymphopenia. The study aimed to characterize how the two radiation modalities differ in their impact on the immune system. The cohort included around 22 patients with gastrointestinal tumors who developed lymphopenia after receiving either photon or proton therapy. Points the paper makes about the study in general: The survival association was examined only in patients who died, and the authors described better survival with proton therapy as a possibility, not as a demonstrated result. During treatment, patients who received proton therapy stayed relatively stable, whereas patients who received photon therapy lost naive T cells and TCR diversity and gained effector/memory populations. After the lymphocyte count nadir, repertoires from photon-treated patients showed oligoclonal expansion, particularly of CD8+ Temra cells, and this expansion drove the decline in diversity. Across the cohort, a larger post-nadir drop in TCR diversity was inversely correlated with overall survival time among patients who died.

Library prep was done by the immunoSEQ multiplex PCR assay. Deep sequencing of rearranged TCR beta loci, alongside multiparametric flow cytometry, was used to profile T cell repertoires. Imported from immuneACCESS, the table was reduced by TCRdb to in-frame sequences with V and J called. These copies leave out some clones; in studies compared against another copy, an unresolved V gene accounts for under half, and the cause of the remainder is not known. For this sample there are roughly 150,000 clones; 70% to 90% appear just once. Jointly, the top ten make up roughly 4.7% of the sample. Clipping removes 2 bases from V and 5 bases from J, with 10 as the unmatched junction base count. CDR3 length: 16 amino acids, cysteine to phenylalanine. CDR3 DNA is the only sequence kept; it has 48 bases, read in frame from the first base. According to the germline V gene (reference sequence), CDR1 reads PRHDT and CDR2 reads FYEKMQ.

A remark on this clone: Its antigen is not yet known. Base qualities were left out, and no much larger clone turns up one base away.

Source: peripheral blood, taken from a patient treated with photon-based radiotherapy. This clonotype originated in a man aged 50 to 59 with gastric cancer. The sequence links TRBV13 to TRBJ2-3, with TRBD2 identical over 7 junction bases. This receptor has the CDR3 CASSLTSLAKGDTQYF. The DNA sequence is TGTGCCAGCAGCTTAACTTCACTAGCGAAGGGAGATACGCAGTATTTT.